This T cell receptor beta chain comes out of a study of cytomegalovirus exposure and HLA in healthy donors. The germline gives CDR1 MNHNS, CDR2 SASEGT. The CDR3 runs 14 residues. J was trimmed by 1 base and V by 7 bases; bases with no gene match: 4. Produced via immunoSEQ multiplex PCR; TCRdb's table is partial and in-frame only. The sample has under 200,000 clones, about 95% seen once. The sequencing input was PBMCs. This TCR came from a woman younger than 30 in good health and CMV-seronegative. The chain has TRBV6-1 and TRBJ2-7, with 10 bases fitting TRBD1. As DNA, the CDR3 is TGTGCCAGCAATAGGGACAGGGGATCCTACGAGCAGTACTTC. It specifies CASNRDRGSYEQYF.